A single sample gave rise to the 21 T cell receptor beta chains below, sequenced in a study of T-cell memory formation after mild COVID-19. A single record per CDR3 protein comes from TCRdb applying MiXCR to the 5' RACE reads. The sample lists about 340,000 distinct CDR3 sequences, around 15% occurring once. Specimen: PBMCs or a T cell subset sorted from them (not recorded which). Source of these receptors: a man aged 18 to 35 who had mild COVID-19 (a few samples of this study predate the infection). Cell type and time point are not known.

This clonotype was found a few times. The rearrangement uses TRBV7-8 and TRBJ2-2; unclear D gene. The CDR3 contains 14 residues. V was pared by 4 bases and J by 1 base, with 7 bases between. Germline V gene lookup returns CDR1 SGHVS and CDR2 FQNEAQ. CDR3 loop: CASSSPRNTGELFF. The CDR3 DNA follows: TGTGCCAGCAGCTCACCTAGGAACACCGGGGAGCTGTTTTTT.

CDR3 DNA: TGCGCCAGCAGCTTCCAGGCTAGCGGGGGGGCCGGCACAGATACGCAGTATTTT. This gives the protein CASSFQASGGAGTDTQYF. The V and J genes are TRBV5-1 and TRBJ2-3; TRBD2 matches at 12 bases. The J segment lost 1 base and the V segment lost 2 bases, leaving 8 bases of the junction unmatched. Germline-derived CDR1 and CDR2 are SGHRS and YFSETQ. This CDR3 region has 18 residues.

The table lists this clonotype with a few counts. The chain carries TRBV7-9 and TRBJ2-1, with 7 bases fitting TRBD1. V dropped 4 bases and J dropped 9; count of bases not matched to a gene: 12. Germline values: CDR1 SEHNR, CDR2 FQNEAQ (reference sequence). CDR3 size: 15 residues. Written as DNA, the CDR3 is TGTGCCAGCAGCTCCTTAGCCGGGACAGTATCTGAGCAGTTCTTC. Amino acid sequence: CASSSLAGTVSEQFF.

This chain links TRBV9 with TRBJ2-1; possibly TRBD1 for D (5 bases). The CDR3 totals 15 residues. Trimming pared 0 bases from V and 5 bases from J, leaving 12 bases between. Germline CDR1 and CDR2: SGDLS and YYNGEE. In nucleotides, the CDR3 is TGTGCCAGCAGCGTAGTGTCCACAGGAGACAATGAGCAGTTCTTC. Translating it yields CASSVVSTGDNEQFF.

This clonotype was recorded a few times. The V gene is TRBV7-9, the J gene TRBJ2-1; D unclear. This CDR3 has 12 amino acids. Germline CDR1 is SEHNR and CDR2 is FQNEAQ (reference sequence). V shed 5 bases and J shed 9 bases, with 11 bases lying between them. The CDR3 coding sequence is TGTGCCAGCAGCCGACTTGAGAGTGAGCAGTTCTTC. Encoded protein: CASSRLESEQFF.

This clonotype was detected only a few times. V gene TRBV7-2 combines with J gene TRBJ2-4; TRBD2 matches at 11 bases. The germline CDR1 and CDR2 sequences are SGHTA and FQGNSA. With 5 bases clipped from V and 7 bases from J, the junction kept 10 bases outside the gene matches. The CDR3 extends over 16 amino acids. DNA for the CDR3: TGTGCCAGCAGCCCATCTAGCGGGGGGTCAGGCAACATTCAGTACTTC. Protein sequence: CASSPSSGGSGNIQYF.

A few counts support this clonotype. The chain links TRBV6-6 to TRBJ1-1; 7 bases map to TRBD1. CDR1 and CDR2 from the germline V gene are MNHNY and SVGAGI (reference sequence). The length of the CDR3 is 11 residues. Trimming removed 7 bases from V and 7 bases from J; junction bases left unmatched: 3. The CDR3 here is CASIRQGEAFF. CDR3 nucleotides: TGTGCCAGCATACGACAGGGTGAAGCTTTCTTT.

The gene calls are TRBV9 and TRBJ2-3; no clear D gene. The CDR3 length is 14 residues. In germline, CDR1 is SGDLS, CDR2 YYNGEE. V was shortened by 0 bases and J by 4 bases, with 9 bases between the two germline ends. CDR3 nucleotide sequence: TGTGCCAGCAGCGTAGCTGGCCTATCAGATACGCAGTATTTT. Translation gives CASSVAGLSDTQYF.

This clonotype showed up just a few times. The V call is TRBV11-2, the J call TRBJ2-7; 7 nucleotides align to TRBD1. Trimming took 0 bases from V and 2 from J; bases not matched to a gene: 10. The CDR3 runs 17 residues. In germline, CDR1 is SGHAT, CDR2 FQNNGV. Here the CDR3 reads CASSLDSGRGYTYEQYF. In DNA, the CDR3 is TGTGCCAGCAGCTTAGATTCCGGCAGGGGGTACACCTACGAGCAGTACTTC.

On this clonotype: A junction end diverges from the germline sequence, so it may reflect a read error. The rearrangement joins TRBV7-2 to TRBJ1-2; 7 nucleotides match TRBD1. This CDR3 has 13 amino acids. Germline lookup yields CDR1 SGHTA and CDR2 FQGNSA. CDR3 protein: CSSTSPYRGGYTF. In DNA, the CDR3 is TGTTCCAGCACCTCACCTTACAGGGGTGGCTACACCTTC.

For the CDR3, the DNA is TGTGCCAGCTTTCGGGGGGAGCAGTTCTTC. This encodes CASFRGEQFF. The rearrangement links TRBV12-3 or TRBV12-4 to TRBJ2-1, with D tentatively TRBD2 (6 bases). Trimming took off 8 bases at V and 10 bases at J, with 9 bases between the two ends. This CDR3 region has 10 residues.

J is TRBJ1-5 and V is TRBV7-9; 7 nucleotides align to TRBD1. The CDR3 is 15 amino acids. The germline V gene has CDR1 SEHNR and CDR2 FQNEAQ (reference sequence). V was pared by 6 bases and J by 3 bases, with 8 bases of the junction left unmatched. CDR3 coding DNA: TGTGCCAGCAGTATGAAGACAGGGACCAATCAGCCCCAGCATTTT. It is translated as CASSMKTGTNQPQHF.

Ten or more counts support this clonotype. This chain connects TRBV20-1 to TRBJ2-5; possible D gene TRBD2, 6 bases. The ends were cut back, 0 bases at V and 1 base at J, with 9 bases in the middle. The CDR3 has 14 residues. Germline loops: CDR1 DFQATT, CDR2 SNEGSKA (reference sequence). DNA of the CDR3: TGCAGTGCTAGAGAGGTGCGGGGCCAAGAGACCCAGTACTTC. It yields the protein CSAREVRGQETQYF.

This clonotype was seen a few times. The CDR3 protein is CASSLGGSRAYEQYV. As DNA, the CDR3 is TGTGCCAGCAGCTTAGGGGGGTCCAGGGCCTACGAGCAGTACGTC. The chain has TRBV11-2 and TRBJ2-7, with D perhaps matching TRBD1 or TRBD2 (5 bases each). This CDR3 is 15 amino acids long. The germline CDR1 and CDR2 sequences are SGHAT and FQNNGV. The V and J ends lost 1 base and 2 bases respectively, with 12 bases between them.

This clonotype was recorded a few times. CDR3: CASSPMWVGIRIEQYF. DNA for the CDR3: TGTGCCAGCAGCCCAATGTGGGTGGGCATCCGGATCGAGCAGTACTTC. The chain uses TRBV7-2 and TRBJ2-7; no clear D. Germline loops: CDR1 SGHTA, CDR2 FQGNSA. V shed 5 bases and J shed 6 bases, with 23 bases lying between them. This CDR3 has 16 residues.

The chain uses TRBV6-1 and TRBJ2-7; the D gene is possibly TRBD1 (6 bases). V shed 6 bases and J shed 1 base, with 16 bases lying between them. Germline V gene lookup returns CDR1 MNHNS and CDR2 SASEGT. The CDR3 length is 15 residues. The DNA of the CDR3 is TGTGCCAGCAGCGGCCTCTCTGGACAGTCCTACGAGCAGTACTTC. Translated: CASSGLSGQSYEQYF.

J is TRBJ2-7 and V is TRBV6-6; D tentatively reads TRBD1 or TRBD2 (7 bases each). The CDR3 has 15 amino acids. The germline V gene has CDR1 MNHNY and CDR2 SVGAGI (reference sequence). Trimming pared 5 bases from V and 5 bases from J, leaving 19 bases between. CDR3 protein: CASSPGGGGTNEQYF. Written as DNA, the CDR3 is TGTGCCAGCAGTCCAGGGGGAGGGGGAACAAACGAGCAGTACTTC.

This clonotype showed up many times. This rearrangement joins TRBV15 to TRBJ2-1; 10 nucleotides agree with TRBD2. CDR3 length: 16 amino acids. Germline V CDR1 and CDR2: LNHNV, YYDKDF (reference sequence). Trimming removed 5 bases from V and 1 base from J; junction bases left unmatched: 5. The CDR3 region has the DNA TGTGCCACCAGCGGTAATAGCGGGGGGTCCTACAATGAGCAGTTCTTC. It translates to CATSGNSGGSYNEQFF. Full variable domain (missing parts from reference TRBV15 and TRBJ2-1): DAMVIQNPRYQVTQFGKPVTLSCSQTLNHNVMYWYQQKSSQAPKLLFHYYDKDFNNEADTPDNFQSRRPNTSFCFLDIRSPGLGDTAMYLCATSGNSGGSYNEQFFGPGTRLTVL.

This clonotype came up a few times. The chain combines TRBV2 with TRBJ1-2; D remains ambiguous. V was cut by 5 bases and J by 9 bases, with 10 bases left in between. CDR1 and CDR2 from the germline V gene are SNHLY and FYNNEI. The CDR3 is 11 amino acids. The chain's CDR3 is CASSTTIRYTF. In DNA form, the CDR3 reads TGTGCCAGCAGTACCACTATCCGCTACACCTTC.

The chain employs TRBV29-1 and TRBJ2-5; 7 nucleotides align to TRBD1. The ends lost 3 bases at V and 4 bases at J; junction bases unmatched: 5. This CDR3 contains 13 residues. CDR1 is SQVTM, CDR2 ANQGSEA, per germline. CDR3 nucleotides: TGCAGCGTTGATTCGTACAGGGGAGAGACCCAGTACTTC. It translates to CSVDSYRGETQYF. Filled out from reference TRBV29-1 and TRBJ2-5, the complete variable domain reads SAVISQKPSRDICQRGTSLTIQCQVDSQVTMMFWYRQQPGQSLTLIATANQGSEATYESGFVIDKFPISRPNLTFSTLTVSNMSPEDSSIYLCSVDSYRGETQYFGPGTRLLVL.

This clonotype was recorded only once. J is TRBJ1-1 and V is TRBV10-3; D call uncertain. Trimming cost V 0 bases and J 1 base, with 6 bases left between them. Germline V gene data show CDR1 as ENHRY and CDR2 as SYGVKD. The CDR3 totals 14 residues. The CDR3 sequence is CAISESPSNTEAFF. CDR3 nucleotide sequence: TGTGCCATCAGTGAGTCGCCCTCGAACACTGAAGCTTTCTTT.